This TCR beta chain was found in a study of blood T cell repertoires in COVID-19. Per the authors' pipeline: The authors estimated nucleated cell counts from reference gene primer amplification. Method: immunoSEQ multiplex PCR; TCRdb's copy keeps in-frame clones and lacks some. V and J calls plus clone size are reproduced from that table; the DNA served to infer D and trimming. The sample has approximately 200,000 clones, 90% seen once. Participant ages covered roughly 18 to 89 years across 25 or so US areas. Participant reports of clinical history set cohort assignment. CDR1 is SNHLY and CDR2 is FYNNEI in the germline V gene. V lost 4 bases, J lost 2 bases, and 9 bases stayed unmatched. CDR3 length equals 16 residues.

This chain connects TRBV2 to TRBJ2-7; 9 bases map to TRBD1. Input material: PBMCs or T cells enriched from blood (not recorded which). The receptor's source is a man aged 25 to 40 who had recovered from COVID-19. This CDR3 is CASSGVWDRVAYEQYF. In nucleotides, the CDR3 is TGTGCCAGCAGTGGTGTATGGGACAGGGTTGCCTACGAGCAGTACTTC. Combining the CDR3 with reference TRBV2 and TRBJ2-7 gives the whole variable domain EPEVTQTPSHQVTQMGQEVILRCVPISNHLYFYWYRQILGQKVEFLVSFYNNEISEKSEIFDDQFSVERPDGSNFTLKIRSTKLEDSAMYFCASSGVWDRVAYEQYFGPGTRLTVT.